This passage covers 5 T cell receptor beta chains from one sample sequenced in a study of blood T cell repertoires in COVID-19. Here immunoSEQ multiplex PCR was the method, and the copy in TCRdb shows in-frame clones only, minus some. Of 290,000 or so clones in the sample, 75% to 95% are singletons; the top ten hold 0.9% to 1.2%. The sequencing input was PBMCs or T cells enriched from blood (not recorded which). The source of these receptors is a woman in her 30s who had recovered from COVID-19.

Only one count was recorded for this clone. The CDR3 loop reads CASSKLFGRTDTQYF. The CDR3 region has the DNA TGTGCCAGCAGCAAGTTATTTGGCCGCACAGATACGCAGTATTTT. The rearrangement joins TRBV28 to TRBJ2-3; D gene unclear. The germline V and J ends were trimmed by 6 bases and 1 base, with 14 bases remaining between them. Germline values: CDR1 MDHEN, CDR2 SYDVKM. This CDR3 has 15 amino acids.

CDR3 DNA sequence: TGTGCCAGCAGCTTAACCCCGGGACAGCTAACAAATACGCAGTATTTT. Encoded protein: CASSLTPGQLTNTQYF. The chain uses TRBV7-3 and TRBJ2-3; TRBD1 matches at 7 bases. This CDR3 is built from 16 residues. V shed 0 bases and J 7 bases; nucleotides not matched to a gene: 10. Germline V gene lookup returns CDR1 SGHTA and CDR2 FQGTGA. Full variable domain (remainder filled in from reference TRBV7-3 and TRBJ2-3): GAGVSQTPSNKVTEKGKYVELRCDPISGHTALYWYRQSLGQGPEFLIYFQGTGAADDSGLPNDRFFAVRPEGSVSTLKIQRTERGDSAVYLCASSLTPGQLTNTQYFGPGTRLTVL.

This chain uses TRBV7-8 with TRBJ1-3; possibly TRBD1 for D (5 bases). The CDR3 totals 14 residues. Germline V gives CDR1 SGHVS, CDR2 FQNEAQ. Trimming pared 5 bases from V and 1 base from J, leaving 9 bases between. The CDR3: CASSTDSSGNTIYF. The DNA of the CDR3 is TGTGCCAGCAGCACCGACAGTTCTGGAAACACCATATATTTT.

The rearrangement uses TRBV15 and TRBJ1-5, with 9 bases identical to TRBD1. Germline CDR1 is LNHNV and CDR2 is YYDKDF (reference sequence). After removal of 2 bases from V and 4 bases from J, the junction contained 6 bases not matched to a gene. The CDR3 contains 16 residues. The CDR3 bases are TGTGCCACCAGCAGAAATCCGGGACAGGGTAATCAGCCCCAGCATTTT. Translation gives CATSRNPGQGNQPQHF. Drawing the rest from reference TRBV15 and TRBJ1-5, the complete variable domain is DAMVIQNPRYQVTQFGKPVTLSCSQTLNHNVMYWYQQKSSQAPKLLFHYYDKDFNNEADTPDNFQSRRPNTSFCFLDIRSPGLGDTAMYLCATSRNPGQGNQPQHFGDGTRLSIL.

The chain is built from TRBV19 and TRBJ2-7; 7 nucleotides line up with TRBD2. Germline V gives CDR1 LNHDA, CDR2 SQIVND (reference sequence). This CDR3 has 15 amino acids. After removal of 5 bases from V and 3 bases from J, the junction contained 10 bases not matched to a gene. The CDR3 here is CASSPGGLLHYEQYF. For the CDR3, the DNA is TGTGCCAGTAGTCCGGGGGGACTATTACACTACGAGCAGTACTTC.